This T cell receptor (beta chain) is drawn from a study of blood T cell repertoires in COVID-19. Overall study context: Donors in the United States, Italy and Spain gave samples during acute or convalescent COVID-19.

The V end lost 0 bases, the J end lost 11 bases, and 6 bases lay between the germline ends. CDR1 is SGHDT and CDR2 is YYEEEE in the germline V gene. The CDR3 is made up of 12 amino acids. Original processing methods: Cell counts per sample came from amplifying reference gene primers. Using immunoSEQ multiplex PCR, the repertoire was profiled, and TCRdb retains in-frame clones only, with some absent. The DNA was the basis for D and trimming; V, J and clone size are from that table. Among roughly 570,000 clones listed, around 90% were seen once. The receptor comes from a woman in her forties or fifties with COVID-19, enrolled during active disease. This sequence joins TRBV5-6 and TRBJ1-6; unclear D gene. Sample: peripheral blood. CDR3 sequence reads: CASSLGGAPLHF. DNA for the CDR3: TGTGCCAGCAGCTTGGGTGGAGCACCCCTCCACTTT.